This note documents a single TCR beta chain sequence. As yet, its antigen is unknown. The data belong to a study of beta chain features in type 1 diabetes. TCRB transcripts that were expressed got sequenced, as all of the isolated RNA had been reverse transcribed. Clones were sequenced by immunoSEQ multiplex PCR, and TCRdb holds only the in-frame ones, with some missing. The table includes 20,000 to 25,000 clones, about 57% detected once. Study results and caveats: Among all four CD4+ subsets, Type 1 diabetes patients had TCRB CDR3s that were moderately but significantly shorter. Fewer junction insertions and more nucleotide deletions appeared in type 1 diabetes patients.

The receptor was derived from a man aged 18 to 30 with type 1 diabetes. Sequenced: stem cell memory CD4+ T cells from blood.

In nucleotides, the CDR3 is TGCGCCAGCAGCTTGAGTCAGGGTATCGATGAGCAGTTCTTC. Amino acids: CASSLSQGIDEQFF. The chain carries TRBV5-1 and TRBJ2-1; TRBD1 is a possible D gene (5 bases). The V end was cut by 1 base, the J end by 8 bases, with 13 bases between. Germline V CDR1 and CDR2: SGHRS, YFSETQ. CDR3 length: 14 amino acids. Filled out from reference TRBV5-1 and TRBJ2-1, the complete variable domain reads KAGVTQTPRYLIKTRGQQVTLSCSPISGHRSVSWYQQTPGQGLQFLFEYFSETQRNKGNFPGRFSGRQFSNSRSEMNVSTLELGDSALYLCASSLSQGIDEQFFGPGTRLTVL.